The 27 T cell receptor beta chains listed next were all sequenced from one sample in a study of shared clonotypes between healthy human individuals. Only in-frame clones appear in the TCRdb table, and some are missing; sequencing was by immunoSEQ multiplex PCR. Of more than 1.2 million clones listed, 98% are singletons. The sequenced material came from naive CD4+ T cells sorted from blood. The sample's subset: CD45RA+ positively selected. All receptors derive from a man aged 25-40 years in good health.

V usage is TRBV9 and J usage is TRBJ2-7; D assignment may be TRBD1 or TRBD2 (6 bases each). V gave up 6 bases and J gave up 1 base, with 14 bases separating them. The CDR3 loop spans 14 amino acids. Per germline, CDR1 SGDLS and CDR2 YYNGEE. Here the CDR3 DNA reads TGTGCCAGCACTAGATCGGGGGCGTCCTACGAGCAGTACTTC. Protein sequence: CASTRSGASYEQYF.

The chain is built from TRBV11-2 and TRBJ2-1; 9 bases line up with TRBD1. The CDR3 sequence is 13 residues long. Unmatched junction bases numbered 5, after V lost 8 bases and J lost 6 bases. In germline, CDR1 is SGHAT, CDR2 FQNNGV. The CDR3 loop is CASLGQGSNEQFF. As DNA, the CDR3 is TGTGCCAGCTTGGGACAGGGCTCCAATGAGCAGTTCTTC.

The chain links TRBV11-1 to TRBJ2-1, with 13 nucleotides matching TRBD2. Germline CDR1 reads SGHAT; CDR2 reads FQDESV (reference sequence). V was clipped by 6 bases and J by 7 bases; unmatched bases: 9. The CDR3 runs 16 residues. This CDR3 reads CASRPPGLAGLNEQFF. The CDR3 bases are TGTGCCAGCAGACCCCCGGGACTAGCGGGACTAAATGAGCAGTTCTTC.

Here the CDR3 DNA reads TGTGCCAGCAGTCCTTCTCTACCCCCTTACGAGCAGTACTTC. Translated, it gives CASSPSLPPYEQYF. The chain combines TRBV27 with TRBJ2-7; D not resolved. The length of the CDR3 is 14 residues. Trimming shortened V by 5 bases and J by 4 bases, and 15 bases separated the two germline ends. Germline V gene lookup returns CDR1 MNHEY and CDR2 SMNVEV (reference sequence).

CDR3 amino acids: CASSLVEGYEQYF. CDR3 sequence (DNA): TGTGCCAGCAGCTTAGTAGAGGGCTACGAGCAGTACTTC. J is TRBJ2-7 and V is TRBV7-2; tentative D call: TRBD2 (5 bases). The germline V and J ends were trimmed by 1 base and 3 bases, with 7 bases remaining between them. The CDR3 length is 13 residues. The germline CDR1 and CDR2 sequences are SGHTA and FQGNSA. Drawing the rest from reference TRBV7-2 and TRBJ2-7, the complete variable domain is GAGVSQSPSNKVTEKGKDVELRCDPISGHTALYWYRQSLGQGLEFLIYFQGNSAPDKSGLPSDRFSAERTGGSVSTLTIQRTQQEDSAVYLCASSLVEGYEQYFGPGTRLTVT.

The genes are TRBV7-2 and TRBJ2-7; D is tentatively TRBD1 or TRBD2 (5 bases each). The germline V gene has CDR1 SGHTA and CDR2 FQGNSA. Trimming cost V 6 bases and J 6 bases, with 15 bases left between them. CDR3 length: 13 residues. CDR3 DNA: TGTGCCAGCAGTCCAATCAGGGACGGCGAGCAGTACTTC. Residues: CASSPIRDGEQYF.

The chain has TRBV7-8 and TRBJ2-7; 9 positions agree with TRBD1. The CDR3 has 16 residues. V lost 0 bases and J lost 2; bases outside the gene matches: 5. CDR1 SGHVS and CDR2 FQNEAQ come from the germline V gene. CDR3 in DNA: TGTGCCAGCAGCTTAGCTCTTGGACAGGGGACCTACGAGCAGTACTTC. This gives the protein CASSLALGQGTYEQYF.

CDR3 sequence: CASNGDTYNEQFF. The CDR3 DNA reads as TGCGCCAGCAATGGAGACACATACAATGAGCAGTTCTTC. The chain links TRBV5-1 to TRBJ2-1; D remains unclear. The length of the CDR3 is 13 residues. Germline loops: CDR1 SGHRS, CDR2 YFSETQ. Trimming removed 6 bases from V and 4 bases from J, with 11 bases in between.

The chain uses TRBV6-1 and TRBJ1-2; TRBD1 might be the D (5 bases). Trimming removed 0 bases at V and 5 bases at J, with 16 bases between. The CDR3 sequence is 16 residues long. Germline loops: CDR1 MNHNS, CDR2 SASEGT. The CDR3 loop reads CASSEAAVKGPYGYTF. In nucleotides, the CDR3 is TGTGCCAGCAGTGAAGCCGCCGTGAAGGGACCTTATGGCTACACCTTC.

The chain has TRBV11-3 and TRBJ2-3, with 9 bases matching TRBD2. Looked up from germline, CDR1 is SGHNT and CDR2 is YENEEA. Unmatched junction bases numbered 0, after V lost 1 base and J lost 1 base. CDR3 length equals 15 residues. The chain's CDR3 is CASSLGGRGTDTQYF. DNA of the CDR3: TGTGCCAGCAGCTTAGGCGGGAGGGGCACAGATACGCAGTATTTT.

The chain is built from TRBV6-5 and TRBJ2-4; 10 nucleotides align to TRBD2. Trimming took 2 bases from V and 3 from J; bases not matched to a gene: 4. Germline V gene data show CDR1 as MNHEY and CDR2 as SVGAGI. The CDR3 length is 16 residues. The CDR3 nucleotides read TGTGCCAGCAGTTACAGGGTAGCGGGAGGCAAAAACATTCAGTACTTC. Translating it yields CASSYRVAGGKNIQYF.

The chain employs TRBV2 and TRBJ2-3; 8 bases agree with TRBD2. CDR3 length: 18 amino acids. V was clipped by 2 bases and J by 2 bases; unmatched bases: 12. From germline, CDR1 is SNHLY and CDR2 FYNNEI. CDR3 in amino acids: CASSERIVAGSFTDTQYF. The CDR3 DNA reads TGTGCCAGCAGTGAAAGGATAGTAGCGGGATCTTTCACAGATACGCAGTATTTT.

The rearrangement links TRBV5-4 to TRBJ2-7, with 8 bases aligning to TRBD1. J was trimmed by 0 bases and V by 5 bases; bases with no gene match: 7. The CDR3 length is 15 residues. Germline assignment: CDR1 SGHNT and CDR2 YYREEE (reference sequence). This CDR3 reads CASREPGQASYEQYF. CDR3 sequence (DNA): TGTGCCAGCAGGGAACCGGGACAGGCCTCCTACGAGCAGTACTTC.

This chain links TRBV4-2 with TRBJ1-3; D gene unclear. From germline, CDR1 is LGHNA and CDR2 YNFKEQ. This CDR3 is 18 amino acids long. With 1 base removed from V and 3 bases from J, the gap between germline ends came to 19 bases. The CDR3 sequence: CASSQGNIQRVFGNTIYF. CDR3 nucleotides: TGTGCCAGCAGCCAAGGAAATATACAGAGGGTCTTTGGAAACACCATATATTTT.

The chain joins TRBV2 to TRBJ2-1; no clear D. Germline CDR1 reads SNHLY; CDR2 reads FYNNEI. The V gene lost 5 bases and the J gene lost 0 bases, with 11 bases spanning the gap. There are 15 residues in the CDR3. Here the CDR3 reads CASSSLAVSYNEQFF. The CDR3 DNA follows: TGTGCCAGCAGTAGTTTGGCAGTCTCCTACAATGAGCAGTTCTTC.

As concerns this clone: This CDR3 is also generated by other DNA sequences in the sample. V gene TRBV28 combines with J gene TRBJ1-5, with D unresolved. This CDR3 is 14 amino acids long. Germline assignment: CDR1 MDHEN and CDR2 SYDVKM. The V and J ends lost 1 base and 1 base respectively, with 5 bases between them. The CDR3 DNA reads TGTGCCAGCAGTTTATTGGGGAGCAATCAGCCCCAGCATTTT. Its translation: CASSLLGSNQPQHF.

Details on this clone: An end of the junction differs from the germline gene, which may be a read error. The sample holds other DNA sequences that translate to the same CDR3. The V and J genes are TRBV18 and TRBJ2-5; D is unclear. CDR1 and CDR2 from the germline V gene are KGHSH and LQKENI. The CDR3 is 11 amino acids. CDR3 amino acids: CASSPQETQYF. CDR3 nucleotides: TGTGCCAGCTCTCCACAAGAGACCCAGTACTTC.

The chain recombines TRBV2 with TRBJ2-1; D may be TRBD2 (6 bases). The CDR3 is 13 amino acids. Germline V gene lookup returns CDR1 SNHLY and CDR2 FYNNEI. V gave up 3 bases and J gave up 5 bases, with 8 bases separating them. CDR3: CASSDGRNNEQFF. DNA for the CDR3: TGTGCCAGCAGTGATGGGAGGAACAATGAGCAGTTCTTC.

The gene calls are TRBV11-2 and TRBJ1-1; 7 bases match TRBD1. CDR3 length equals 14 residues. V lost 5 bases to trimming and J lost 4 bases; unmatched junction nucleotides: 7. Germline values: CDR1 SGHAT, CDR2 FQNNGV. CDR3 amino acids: CASSNTGAFTEAFF. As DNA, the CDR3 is TGTGCCAGCAGCAACACAGGGGCATTCACTGAAGCTTTCTTT.

The CDR3 loop reads CTRTGGGKDQETQYF. CDR3 DNA sequence: TGCACCCGGACAGGGGGCGGAAAAGACCAAGAGACCCAGTACTTC. The chain is built from TRBV1 and TRBJ2-5; TRBD1 reflects the table's D call only, with no check against the DNA. TRBV1 corresponds to a pseudogene. This CDR3 has 15 amino acids.

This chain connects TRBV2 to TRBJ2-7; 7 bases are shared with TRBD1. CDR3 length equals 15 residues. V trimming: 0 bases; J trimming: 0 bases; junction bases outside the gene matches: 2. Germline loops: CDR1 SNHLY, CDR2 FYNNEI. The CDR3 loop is CASSEAGGSSYEQYF. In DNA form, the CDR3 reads TGTGCCAGCAGTGAAGCAGGGGGCAGCTCCTACGAGCAGTACTTC.

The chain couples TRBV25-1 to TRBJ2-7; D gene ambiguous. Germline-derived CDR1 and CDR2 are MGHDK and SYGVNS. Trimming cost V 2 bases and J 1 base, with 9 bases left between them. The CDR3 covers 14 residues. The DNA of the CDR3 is TGTGCCAGCAGTGAAGGAGATCCGTCCTACGAGCAGTACTTC. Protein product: CASSEGDPSYEQYF.

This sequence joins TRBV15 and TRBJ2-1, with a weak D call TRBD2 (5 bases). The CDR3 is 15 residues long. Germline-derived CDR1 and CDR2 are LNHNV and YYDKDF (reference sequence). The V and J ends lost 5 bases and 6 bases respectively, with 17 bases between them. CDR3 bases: TGTGCCACCAGCGCCCTGGGAAGGGAGAGCAATGAGCAGTTCTTC. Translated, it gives CATSALGRESNEQFF.

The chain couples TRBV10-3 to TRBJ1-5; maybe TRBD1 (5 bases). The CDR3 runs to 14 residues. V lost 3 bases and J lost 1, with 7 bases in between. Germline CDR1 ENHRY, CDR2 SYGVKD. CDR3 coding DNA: TGTGCCATCAGTGACAGGGAGAGCAATCAGCCCCAGCATTTT. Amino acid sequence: CAISDRESNQPQHF.

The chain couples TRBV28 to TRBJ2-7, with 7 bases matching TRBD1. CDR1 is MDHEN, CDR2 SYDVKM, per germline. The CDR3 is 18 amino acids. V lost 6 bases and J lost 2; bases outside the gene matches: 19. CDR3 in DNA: TGTGCCAGCAGCCTGCCGGGGTCAGAATTCAGGGGGACCTACGAGCAGTACTTC. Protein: CASSLPGSEFRGTYEQYF.

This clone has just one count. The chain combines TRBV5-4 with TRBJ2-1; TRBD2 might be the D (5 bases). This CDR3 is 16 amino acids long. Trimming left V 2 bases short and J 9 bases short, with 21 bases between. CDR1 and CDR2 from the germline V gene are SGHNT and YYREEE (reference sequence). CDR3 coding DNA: TGTGCCAGCAGCTTTGACCCGGGATTCGCCTTGGGTGAGCAGTTCTTC. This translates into CASSFDPGFALGEQFF. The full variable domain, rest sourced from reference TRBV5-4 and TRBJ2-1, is ETGVTQSPTHLIKTRGQQVTLRCSSQSGHNTVSWYQQALGQGPQFIFQYYREEENGRGNFPPRFSGLQFPNYSSELNVNALELDDSALYLCASSFDPGFALGEQFFGPGTRLTVL.

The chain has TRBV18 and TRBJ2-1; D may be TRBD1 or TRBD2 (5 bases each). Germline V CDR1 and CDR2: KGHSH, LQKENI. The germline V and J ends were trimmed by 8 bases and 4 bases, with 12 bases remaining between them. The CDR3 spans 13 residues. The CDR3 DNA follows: TGTGCCAGCCTTCCGGGACGTTACAATGAGCAGTTCTTC. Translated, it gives CASLPGRYNEQFF.